This T cell receptor (beta chain) was sequenced for a study of blood T cell repertoires in COVID-19. Study-wide background: The study drew acute and convalescent COVID-19 samples from the United States, Italy and Spain. Sample material is recorded as cDNA or gDNA derived from T cells, B-cell-depleted T cells, or PBMCs.

This clone turned up a few times. The assay was immunoSEQ multiplex PCR, and TCRdb's table has in-frame clones only and misses some. The sample consists of roughly 250,000 clones, 75% to 85% of them appearing once. The V end lost 1 base, the J end lost 1 base, and 8 bases lay between the germline ends. Germline CDR1 reads SGDLS; CDR2 reads YYNGEE. This CDR3 is 14 amino acids long. The chain couples TRBV9 to TRBJ1-2, with D uncertain. This receptor was obtained from a woman aged 45-60 years with acute or convalescent COVID-19. The sequenced sample consisted of peripheral blood. As DNA, the CDR3 is TGTGCCAGCAGCGTAATGCACGGTAACTATGGCTACACCTTC. Residues: CASSVMHGNYGYTF.